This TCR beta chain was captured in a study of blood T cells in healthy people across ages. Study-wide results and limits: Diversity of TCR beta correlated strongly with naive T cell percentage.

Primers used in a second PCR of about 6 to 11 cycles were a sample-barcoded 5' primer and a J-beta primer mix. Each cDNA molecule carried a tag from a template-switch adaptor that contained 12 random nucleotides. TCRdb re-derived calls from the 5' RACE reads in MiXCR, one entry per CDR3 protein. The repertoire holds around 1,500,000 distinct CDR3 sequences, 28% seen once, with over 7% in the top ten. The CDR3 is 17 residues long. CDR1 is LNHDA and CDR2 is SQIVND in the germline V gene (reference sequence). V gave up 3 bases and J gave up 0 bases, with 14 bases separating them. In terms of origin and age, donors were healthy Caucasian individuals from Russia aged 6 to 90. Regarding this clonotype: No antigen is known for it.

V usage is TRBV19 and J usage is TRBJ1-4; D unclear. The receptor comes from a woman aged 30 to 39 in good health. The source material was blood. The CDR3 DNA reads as TGTGCCAGTAGTATTCGCCATGGAGTTGCAACTAATGAAAAACTGTTTTTT. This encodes CASSIRHGVATNEKLFF.